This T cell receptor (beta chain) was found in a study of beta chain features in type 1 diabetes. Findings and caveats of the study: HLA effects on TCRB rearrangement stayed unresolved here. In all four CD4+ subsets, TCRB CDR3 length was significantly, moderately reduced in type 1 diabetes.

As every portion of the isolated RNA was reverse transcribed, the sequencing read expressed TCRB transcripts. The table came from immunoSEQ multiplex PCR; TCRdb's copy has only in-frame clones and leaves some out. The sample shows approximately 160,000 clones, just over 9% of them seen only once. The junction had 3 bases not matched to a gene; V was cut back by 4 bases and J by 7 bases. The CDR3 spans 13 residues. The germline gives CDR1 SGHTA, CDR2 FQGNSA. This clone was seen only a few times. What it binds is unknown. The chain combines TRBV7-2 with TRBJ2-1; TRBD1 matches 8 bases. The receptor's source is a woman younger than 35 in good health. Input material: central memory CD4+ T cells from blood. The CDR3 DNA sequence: TGTGCCAGCAGCTCGAGACAGGGGAATGAGCAGTTCTTC. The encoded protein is CASSSRQGNEQFF.